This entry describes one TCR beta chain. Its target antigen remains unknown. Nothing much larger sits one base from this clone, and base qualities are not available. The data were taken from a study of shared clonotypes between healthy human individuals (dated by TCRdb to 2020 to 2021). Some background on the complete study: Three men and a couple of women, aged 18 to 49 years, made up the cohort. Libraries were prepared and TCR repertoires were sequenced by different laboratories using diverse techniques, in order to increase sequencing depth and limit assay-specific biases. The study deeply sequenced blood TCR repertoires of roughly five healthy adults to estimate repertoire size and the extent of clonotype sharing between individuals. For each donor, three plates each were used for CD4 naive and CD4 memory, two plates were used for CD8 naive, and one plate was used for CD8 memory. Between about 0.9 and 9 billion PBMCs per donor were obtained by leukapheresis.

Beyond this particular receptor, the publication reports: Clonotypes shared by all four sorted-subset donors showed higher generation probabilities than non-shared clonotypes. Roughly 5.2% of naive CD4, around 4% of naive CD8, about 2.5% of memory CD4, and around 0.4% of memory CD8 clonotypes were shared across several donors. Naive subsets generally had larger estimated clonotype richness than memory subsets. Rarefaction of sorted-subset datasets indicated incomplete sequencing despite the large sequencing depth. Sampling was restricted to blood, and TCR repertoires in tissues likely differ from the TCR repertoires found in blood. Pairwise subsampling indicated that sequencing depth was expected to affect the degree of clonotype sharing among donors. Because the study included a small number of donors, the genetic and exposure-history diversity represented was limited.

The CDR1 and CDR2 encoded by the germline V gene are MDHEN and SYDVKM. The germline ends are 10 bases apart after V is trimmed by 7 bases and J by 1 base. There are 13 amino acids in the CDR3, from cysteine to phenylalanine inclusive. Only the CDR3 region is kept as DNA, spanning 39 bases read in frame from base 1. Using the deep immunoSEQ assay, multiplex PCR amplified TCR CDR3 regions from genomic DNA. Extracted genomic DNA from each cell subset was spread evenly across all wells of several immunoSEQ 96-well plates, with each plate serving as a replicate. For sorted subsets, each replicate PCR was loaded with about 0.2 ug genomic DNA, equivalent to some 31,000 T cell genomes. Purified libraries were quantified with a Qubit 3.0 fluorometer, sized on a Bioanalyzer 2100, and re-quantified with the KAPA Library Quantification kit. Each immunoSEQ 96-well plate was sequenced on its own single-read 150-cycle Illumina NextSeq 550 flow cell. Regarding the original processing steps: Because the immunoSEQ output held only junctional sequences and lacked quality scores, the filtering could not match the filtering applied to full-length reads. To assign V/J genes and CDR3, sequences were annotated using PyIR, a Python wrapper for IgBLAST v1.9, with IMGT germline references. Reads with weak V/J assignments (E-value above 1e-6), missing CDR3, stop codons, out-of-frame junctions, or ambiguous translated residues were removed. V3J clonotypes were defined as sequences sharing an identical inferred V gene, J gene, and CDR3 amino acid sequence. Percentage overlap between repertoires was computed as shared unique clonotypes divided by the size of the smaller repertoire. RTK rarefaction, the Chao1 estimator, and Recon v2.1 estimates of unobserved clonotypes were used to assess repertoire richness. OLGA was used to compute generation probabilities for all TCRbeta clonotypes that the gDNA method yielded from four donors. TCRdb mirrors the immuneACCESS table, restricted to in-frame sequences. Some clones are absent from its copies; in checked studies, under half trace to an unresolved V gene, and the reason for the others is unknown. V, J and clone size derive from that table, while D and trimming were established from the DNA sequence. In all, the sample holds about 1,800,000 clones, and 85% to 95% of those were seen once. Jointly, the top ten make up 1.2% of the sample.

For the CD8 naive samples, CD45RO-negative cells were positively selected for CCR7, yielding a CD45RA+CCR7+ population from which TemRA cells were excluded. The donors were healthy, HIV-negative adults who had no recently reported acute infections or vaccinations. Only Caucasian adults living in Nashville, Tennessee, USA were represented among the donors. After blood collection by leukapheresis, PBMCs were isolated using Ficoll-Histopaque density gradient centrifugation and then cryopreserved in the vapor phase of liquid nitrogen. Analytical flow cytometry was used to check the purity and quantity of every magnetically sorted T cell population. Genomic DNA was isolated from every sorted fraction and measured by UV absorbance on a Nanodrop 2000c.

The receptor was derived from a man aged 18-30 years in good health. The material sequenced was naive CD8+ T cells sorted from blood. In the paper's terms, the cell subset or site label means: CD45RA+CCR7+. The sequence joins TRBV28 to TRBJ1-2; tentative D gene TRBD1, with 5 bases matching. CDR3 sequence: CASTSTVNYGYTF. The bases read TGTGCCAGCACCTCGACAGTTAACTATGGCTACACCTTC.